The next 22 T cell receptor beta chains were all read from a single sample in a study of T cell changes during pregnancy in multiple sclerosis. Generated by immunoSEQ multiplex PCR, the TCRdb table keeps only in-frame clones and is missing some. Counted here are under 95,000 clones, 90% to 95% occurring once; the ten biggest clones make up approximately 0.41%. The sample consisted of CD4+ T cells from peripheral blood mononuclear cells, taken before pregnancy. All receptors derive from a female donor with multiple sclerosis, enrolled in a pregnancy study.

The V call is TRBV25-1, the J call TRBJ2-5, with D perhaps matching TRBD2 (6 bases). Trimming took 1 base from V and 4 from J, leaving 22 bases between them. Germline V gene lookup returns CDR1 MGHDK and CDR2 SYGVNS. The CDR3 covers 18 residues. The chain's CDR3 is CASSEFGGAPGTSETQYF. CDR3 DNA: TGTGCCAGCAGTGAATTTGGAGGGGCGCCGGGAACGTCAGAGACCCAGTACTTC.

The V and J genes are TRBV9 and TRBJ2-7; 7 positions agree with TRBD1. CDR1 SGDLS and CDR2 YYNGEE come from the germline V gene. The CDR3 contains 14 residues. Trimming at V came to 1 base and at J to 7 bases, leaving 8 bases not matched to a gene. The CDR3 protein is CASSVSAGGGEQYF. The CDR3 region has the DNA TGTGCCAGCAGCGTATCTGCAGGGGGTGGAGAGCAGTACTTC.

CDR3 loop: CATSRGQTEVGQPQHF. In nucleotides, the CDR3 is TGTGCCACCAGCAGAGGTCAAACGGAGGTTGGTCAGCCCCAGCATTTT. V is TRBV15 and J is TRBJ1-5; D gene ambiguous. The germline V gene has CDR1 LNHNV and CDR2 YYDKDF (reference sequence). V was shortened by 1 base and J by 6 bases, with 16 bases between the two germline ends. The CDR3 consists of 16 residues.

This chain uses TRBV2 with TRBJ1-1, with TRBD1 matching over 9 bases. Germline V gene lookup returns CDR1 SNHLY and CDR2 FYNNEI. Losses at the gene ends were 1 base for V and 4 bases for J; bases not matched to a gene: 4. The CDR3 consists of 15 residues. Here the CDR3 DNA reads TGTGCCAGCAGTGAAGACAGGGGGCGGGGCACTGAAGCTTTCTTT. Translated, it gives CASSEDRGRGTEAFF.

The CDR3 reads CASSPRTGQGTNEQYF. CDR3 nucleotide sequence: TGTGCCAGCAGCCCTCGGACAGGTCAAGGTACTAACGAGCAGTACTTC. The chain carries TRBV5-5 and TRBJ2-7; 7 bases are shared with TRBD1. The CDR3 extends over 16 amino acids. In germline, CDR1 is SGHKS, CDR2 YYEKEE (reference sequence). The V segment lost 4 bases and the J segment 5 bases; nucleotides outside the gene matches: 15.

The chain carries TRBV28 and TRBJ2-1, with 9 bases that match TRBD2. Germline V gives CDR1 MDHEN, CDR2 SYDVKM. CDR3 length: 16 amino acids. V shed 2 bases, J shed 3 bases, and the junction held 5 bases outside the gene matches. DNA of the CDR3: TGTGCCAGCAGTTTAGGTACTAGCGGGTACTACAATGAGCAGTTCTTC. It translates to CASSLGTSGYYNEQFF.

CDR3 protein: CASSYLGADYGYTF. The DNA of the CDR3 is TGTGCCAGCAGCTACCTAGGGGCGGACTATGGCTACACCTTC. The chain combines TRBV7-2 with TRBJ1-2; tentatively, D is TRBD1 (5 bases). Germline V lookup: CDR1 SGHTA, CDR2 FQGNSA. The CDR3 sequence is 14 residues long. Trimming stripped 4 bases from V and 3 bases from J, with 12 bases between.

The V gene is TRBV9, the J gene TRBJ1-3; TRBD1 matches 9 bases. The CDR3 extends over 15 amino acids. Losses at the gene ends were 4 bases for V and 2 bases for J; bases not matched to a gene: 4. CDR1 is SGDLS and CDR2 is YYNGEE in the germline V gene. CDR3 region: CASSRNRGPGNTIYF. The CDR3 nucleotides read TGTGCCAGCAGCCGTAACAGGGGGCCTGGAAACACCATATATTTT. The full variable domain, in which reference TRBV9 and TRBJ1-3 provide the parts outside the CDR3, is DSGVTQTPKHLITATGQRVTLRCSPRSGDLSVYWYQQSLDQGLQFLIQYYNGEERAKGNILERFSAQQFPDLHSELNLSSLELGDSALYFCASSRNRGPGNTIYFGEGSWLTVV.

This clone was seen once. The rearrangement links TRBV18 to TRBJ2-3; D is possibly TRBD2 (6 bases). The CDR3 has 19 amino acids. CDR1 and CDR2 (germline): KGHSH, LQKENI. V lost 1 base and J lost 1, with 21 bases in between. The CDR3, as DNA: TGTGCCAGCTCACCACTCGGTCTGGGAGGACTCCCCGGCACAGATACGCAGTATTTT. As protein: CASSPLGLGGLPGTDTQYF.

V gene TRBV7-9 combines with J gene TRBJ1-6, with TRBD1 matching 9 bases. Germline CDR1 reads SEHNR; CDR2 reads FQNEAQ (reference sequence). J was trimmed by 9 bases and V by 4 bases; bases with no gene match: 10. The CDR3 runs to 16 residues. The CDR3 loop is CASSSIGQGPSSPLHF. The CDR3 coding sequence is TGTGCCAGCAGCTCGATTGGACAGGGGCCGAGTTCACCCCTCCACTTT.

Points on this clone: One end of the junction varies from germline; a read error may be responsible. The chain is built from TRBV11-2 and TRBJ2-2; 7 bases map to TRBD2. The length of the CDR3 is 14 residues. Germline CDR1 is SGHAT and CDR2 is FQNNGV. The CDR3 region is CASSPPPTSGLGYF. In DNA, the CDR3 is TGTGCCAGCAGCCCGCCTCCGACCTCAGGACTAGGCTATTTT.

This chain joins TRBV28 and TRBJ2-1, with TRBD2 matching 11 bases. With V trimmed by 3 bases and J by 4 bases, 5 bases remained unmatched. Germline V gene data show CDR1 as MDHEN and CDR2 as SYDVKM. This CDR3 region has 16 residues. The CDR3 DNA follows: TGTGCCAGCAGTTTGGCCGGGACTAGCGGTTACAATGAGCAGTTCTTC. Translated: CASSLAGTSGYNEQFF.

The V gene is TRBV2, the J gene TRBJ2-3; D is unclear. With 3 bases removed from V and 1 base from J, the gap between germline ends came to 5 bases. There are 13 residues in the CDR3. The germline CDR1 and CDR2 sequences are SNHLY and FYNNEI. This CDR3 reads CASSDVGTDTQYF. The CDR3 DNA reads TGTGCCAGCAGTGACGTCGGCACAGATACGCAGTATTTT.

This sequence joins TRBV28 and TRBJ1-2; D unresolved. V gave up 4 bases and J gave up 3 bases, with 3 bases separating them. Germline V gene data show CDR1 as MDHEN and CDR2 as SYDVKM. The CDR3 is 11 amino acids. CDR3 residues: CASSSYYGYTF. CDR3 sequence (DNA): TGTGCCAGCAGTTCTTACTATGGCTACACCTTC.

The chain uses TRBV5-1 and TRBJ2-5, with 8 nucleotides matching TRBD2. Germline values: CDR1 SGHRS, CDR2 YFSETQ. This CDR3 is 17 amino acids long. The V segment lost 2 bases and the J segment 1 base; nucleotides outside the gene matches: 10. CDR3 sequence: CASSFGLAKTFQETQYF. DNA for the CDR3: TGCGCCAGCAGCTTTGGACTAGCCAAGACCTTCCAAGAGACCCAGTACTTC.

This clone was detected once. The V call is TRBV19, the J call TRBJ2-5, with D tentatively TRBD2 (5 bases). V gave up 0 bases and J gave up 5 bases, with 13 bases separating them. Germline lookup yields CDR1 LNHDA and CDR2 SQIVND (reference sequence). This CDR3 is 15 amino acids long. CDR3 DNA sequence: TGTGCCAGTAGTATAGATTCCCGGGGTGGGGAGACCCAGTACTTC. It yields the protein CASSIDSRGGETQYF.

The V call is TRBV5-5, the J call TRBJ1-1; 8 bases fit TRBD1. The length of the CDR3 is 15 residues. Germline assignment: CDR1 SGHKS and CDR2 YYEKEE (reference sequence). J was trimmed by 2 bases and V by 3 bases; bases with no gene match: 6. In nucleotides, the CDR3 is TGTGCCAGCAGCTCAGGGGGCGCGGGCAACACTGAAGCTTTCTTT. This gives the protein CASSSGGAGNTEAFF.

The rearrangement links TRBV29-1 to TRBJ2-5, with a possible D match to TRBD1 (5 bases). The CDR3 covers 12 residues. V was cut by 7 bases and J by 1 base, with 10 bases left in between. The V gene's germline CDR1 is SQVTM and CDR2 ANQGSEA. CDR3 loop: CSGRQSQETQYF. The CDR3, as DNA: TGCAGCGGTAGACAGTCCCAAGAGACCCAGTACTTC.

This chain connects TRBV5-5 to TRBJ2-5, with D tentatively TRBD2 (6 bases). The CDR3 consists of 17 residues. Germline assignment: CDR1 SGHKS and CDR2 YYEKEE (reference sequence). Trimming stripped 2 bases from V and 2 bases from J, with 19 bases between. The CDR3 DNA follows: TGTGCCAGCAGCTTCCCCACCCGGGGGTTGCCGCAAGAGACCCAGTACTTC. Protein product: CASSFPTRGLPQETQYF.

The V call is TRBV21-1, the J call TRBJ1-6; whether TRBD1, the table's D call, matches the DNA was not checked. TRBV21-1 is given as a pseudogene. The CDR3 is 15 amino acids. CDR3 region: CASSTRDRGNSPLHF. CDR3 nucleotide sequence: TGTGCCAGCAGCACAAGGGACAGGGGTAATTCACCCCTCCACTTT.

This clone came up a few times. The rearrangement joins TRBV11-3 to TRBJ1-1; TRBD1 is a possible D gene (5 bases). The germline V gene has CDR1 SGHNT and CDR2 YENEEA. V lost 8 bases and J lost 4, with 11 bases in between. This CDR3 has 12 amino acids. The chain's CDR3 is CASGRGGTEAFF. In nucleotides, the CDR3 is TGTGCCAGCGGCCGGGGGGGCACTGAAGCTTTCTTT.

The chain links TRBV28 to TRBJ2-5; TRBD2 agrees at 7 bases. Per germline, CDR1 MDHEN and CDR2 SYDVKM. With V trimmed by 0 bases and J by 0 bases, 16 bases remained unmatched. The CDR3 is 20 amino acids. CDR3: CASSLWGLADLRVYQETQYF. The CDR3 DNA is TGTGCCAGCAGTTTATGGGGGCTAGCGGACCTAAGGGTGTACCAAGAGACCCAGTACTTC.